The 22 T cell receptor beta chains below were found in one sample sequenced in a study of PD-1 blockade in classical Hodgkin lymphoma. The patients all showed relapse after autologous stem cell transplantation, while their brentuximab vedotin exposure varied. TCRdb's copy holds only in-frame clones and misses some; the assay was immunoSEQ multiplex PCR. The sample holds 35,000 to 45,000 clones, around 71% seen once. This material consisted of peripheral blood mononuclear cells (PBMCs), taken at baseline. These receptors were taken from a human donor with classical Hodgkin lymphoma.

There are a few counts of this clone. The V and J genes are TRBV2 and TRBJ2-5, with 7 bases aligning to TRBD1. CDR1 is SNHLY and CDR2 is FYNNEI in the germline V gene. This CDR3 is built from 15 residues. The ends lost 6 bases at V and 5 bases at J; junction bases unmatched: 12. This chain's CDR3 is CASRDTDREYETQYF. The CDR3 DNA reads TGTGCCAGCAGAGATACCGACAGGGAATATGAGACCCAGTACTTC.

The V gene is TRBV9, the J gene TRBJ2-7; 10 bases match TRBD2. Germline lookup yields CDR1 SGDLS and CDR2 YYNGEE. Unmatched junction bases numbered 8, after V lost 1 base and J lost 4 bases. This CDR3 has 16 residues. The CDR3 sequence: CASSVRASGGLYEQYF. The CDR3 DNA sequence: TGTGCCAGCAGCGTACGGGCTAGCGGGGGTTTATACGAGCAGTACTTC.

The V call is TRBV25-1, the J call TRBJ2-1, with TRBD2 matching 13 bases. CDR1 and CDR2 from the germline V gene are MGHDK and SYGVNS. The V segment lost 4 bases and the J segment 5 bases; nucleotides outside the gene matches: 8. The CDR3 runs 17 residues. CDR3 in DNA: TGTGCCAGCAGTGCAAGCGGGACTAGCGGGGTCAACAATGAGCAGTTCTTC. Protein product: CASSASGTSGVNNEQFF.

J is TRBJ2-7 and V is TRBV10-3; 7 positions match TRBD1. V shed 0 bases, J shed 2 bases, and the junction held 7 bases outside the gene matches. The CDR3 is 16 amino acids. Germline V gene sequence: CDR1 ENHRY, CDR2 SYGVKD. The CDR3 here is CAISESTTGVTYEQYF. CDR3 coding DNA: TGTGCCATCAGTGAGTCGACAACAGGGGTCACCTACGAGCAGTACTTC.

The V call is TRBV28, the J call TRBJ2-5, with 9 positions matching TRBD1. The CDR3 length is 15 residues. V trimming: 6 bases; J trimming: 5 bases; junction bases outside the gene matches: 10. The germline gives CDR1 MDHEN, CDR2 SYDVKM. CDR3 loop: CASSLPGQGRETQYF. The CDR3 nucleotides are TGTGCCAGCAGCCTTCCGGGACAGGGAAGGGAGACCCAGTACTTC.

The chain links TRBV5-4 to TRBJ1-1; unclear D gene. The CDR3 is made up of 13 amino acids. With 2 bases removed from V and 1 base from J, the gap between germline ends came to 6 bases. Germline V gene data show CDR1 as SGHNT and CDR2 as YYREEE (reference sequence). The CDR3 DNA reads TGTGCCAGCAGCTTAGGCCCGAACACTGAAGCTTTCTTT. It specifies CASSLGPNTEAFF.

The V call is TRBV5-1, the J call TRBJ2-7, with D perhaps TRBD2 (5 bases). Trimming took off 0 bases at V and 2 bases at J, with 12 bases between the two ends. Germline CDR1 is SGHRS and CDR2 is YFSETQ. The CDR3 is 15 residues long. CDR3 coding DNA: TGCGCCAGCAGCTTGGAGGCTTCCGGGGCCTACGAGCAGTACTTC. Residues: CASSLEASGAYEQYF.

The chain links TRBV7-9 to TRBJ1-2, with a weak D call TRBD1 (6 bases). Trimming cost V 10 bases and J 8 bases, with 20 bases left between them. Germline values: CDR1 SEHNR, CDR2 FQNEAQ (reference sequence). The CDR3 has 13 amino acids. The CDR3 coding sequence is TGTGCCAACCCCGGTACGGGGGGCTTGGGCTACACCTTC. This gives the protein CANPGTGGLGYTF.

Only a few counts were recorded for this clone. The CDR3 protein is CASRYGGMGNQPQHF. CDR3 DNA: TGTGCCAGCAGGTATGGGGGCATGGGCAATCAGCCCCAGCATTTT. The chain combines TRBV27 with TRBJ1-5; possible D gene TRBD1, 6 bases. Per germline, CDR1 MNHEY and CDR2 SMNVEV (reference sequence). Trimming took off 6 bases at V and 2 bases at J, with 14 bases between the two ends. This CDR3 is built from 15 residues.

The chain has TRBV27 and TRBJ2-1; D gene ambiguous. Germline V gives CDR1 MNHEY, CDR2 SMNVEV (reference sequence). The CDR3 covers 17 residues. Trimming removed 4 bases from V and 0 bases from J, with 16 bases in between. This chain's CDR3 is CASSSFPRLISYNEQFF. DNA for the CDR3: TGTGCCAGCAGTTCATTCCCCCGTCTGATCTCCTACAATGAGCAGTTCTTC.

The rearrangement uses TRBV9 and TRBJ2-1; D is possibly TRBD2 (6 bases). Germline values: CDR1 SGDLS, CDR2 YYNGEE. The germline V and J ends were trimmed by 6 bases and 8 bases, with 15 bases remaining between them. The CDR3 runs to 13 residues. Here the CDR3 reads CASTIPGVHEQFF. The DNA of the CDR3 is TGTGCCAGCACTATCCCGGGGGTCCATGAGCAGTTCTTC.

This clone was picked up a small number of times. The chain links TRBV15 to TRBJ2-1; TRBD2 matches 14 bases. V lost 3 bases to trimming and J lost 8 bases; unmatched junction nucleotides: 6. The CDR3 spans 16 residues. The V gene's germline CDR1 is LNHNV and CDR2 YYDKDF (reference sequence). For the CDR3, the DNA is TGTGCCACCAGCAGCGACGGGACTAGCGGGAGTGATGAGCAGTTCTTC. This codes for CATSSDGTSGSDEQFF.

This clone was detected only once. V and J are TRBV2 and TRBJ2-7; 7 positions match TRBD1. This CDR3 comprises 12 residues. With 6 bases clipped from V and 6 bases from J, the junction kept 5 bases outside the gene matches. CDR1 and CDR2 (germline): SNHLY, FYNNEI. The CDR3 region is CASSGQALEQYF. CDR3 nucleotides: TGTGCCAGCAGCGGACAGGCTCTCGAGCAGTACTTC.

The V call is TRBV27, the J call TRBJ2-1; 13 bases map to TRBD2. With V trimmed by 0 bases and J by 9 bases, 5 bases remained unmatched. From germline, CDR1 is MNHEY and CDR2 SMNVEV (reference sequence). The CDR3 extends over 16 amino acids. The CDR3 spells CASSLSRLAGGGEQFF. The CDR3 DNA sequence: TGTGCCAGCAGTTTATCTCGACTAGCGGGAGGCGGTGAGCAGTTCTTC.

Note on this clone: The junction does not match germline at one end; this may be a read error. The rearrangement joins TRBV30 to TRBJ2-7, with 7 bases lining up with TRBD1. The CDR3 loop spans 17 amino acids. Looked up from germline, CDR1 is GTSNPN and CDR2 is SVGIG (reference sequence). CDR3 residues: CTWSNPGQPKLSYEQYF. As DNA, the CDR3 is TGTACCTGGAGTAATCCGGGACAGCCAAAATTGTCCTACGAGCAGTACTTC.

V gene TRBV5-1 combines with J gene TRBJ2-5; D perhaps matches TRBD1 (6 bases). Germline-derived CDR1 and CDR2 are SGHRS and YFSETQ. The CDR3 runs 14 residues. Deletions cut 2 bases from V and 5 bases from J, with 13 bases between. The CDR3 nucleotides read TGCGCCAGCAGCTTAACAGGGCGGACGGAGACCCAGTACTTC. The encoded protein is CASSLTGRTETQYF.

The chain employs TRBV29-1 and TRBJ1-4, with D hard to call. Germline V CDR1 and CDR2: SQVTM, ANQGSEA. The germline V and J ends were trimmed by 5 bases and 8 bases, with 12 bases remaining between them. The CDR3 length is 12 residues. The CDR3 loop is CSVRDIFEKLFF. The CDR3, as DNA: TGCAGCGTTCGTGACATCTTCGAAAAACTGTTTTTT.

The chain employs TRBV14 and TRBJ1-2; D is possibly TRBD1 (5 bases). Per germline, CDR1 SGHDN and CDR2 FVKESK. The ends were cut back, 4 bases at V and 7 bases at J, with 7 bases in the middle. The CDR3 has 11 amino acids. The CDR3 loop is CASSLGPGYTF. In DNA form, the CDR3 reads TGTGCCAGCAGCCTGGGACCTGGCTACACCTTC.

The V and J genes are TRBV7-2 and TRBJ2-3, with D possibly called TRBD1 or TRBD2 (5 bases each). Per the germline V gene, CDR1 is SGHTA and CDR2 is FQGNSA. The V end was cut by 0 bases, the J end by 1 base, with 5 bases between. The CDR3 contains 14 residues. CDR3 sequence reads: CASSLAGGTDTQYF. The CDR3 DNA sequence: TGTGCCAGCAGCTTAGCGGGGGGCACAGATACGCAGTATTTT.

This clone turned up a few times. The rearrangement links TRBV7-6 to TRBJ2-2; D gene uncertain. V gave up 1 base and J gave up 1 base, with 7 bases separating them. CDR3 length: 15 residues. Per germline, CDR1 SGHVS and CDR2 FNYEAQ. CDR3 nucleotide sequence: TGTGCCAGCAGCTTAGGAGCAGGGAACACCGGGGAGCTGTTTTTT. Translated, it gives CASSLGAGNTGELFF.

The chain's CDR3 is CASSRDKNTEAFF. CDR3 DNA sequence: TGTGCCAGCAGCCGAGATAAGAACACTGAAGCTTTCTTT. The chain has TRBV4-2 and TRBJ1-1, with D uncertain. Germline V gene sequence: CDR1 LGHNA, CDR2 YNFKEQ. This CDR3 comprises 13 residues. V gave up 4 bases and J gave up 1 base, with 7 bases separating them.

V and J are TRBV15 and TRBJ2-5, with D possibly TRBD1 on 6 matching bases. The CDR3 loop spans 13 amino acids. V was clipped by 3 bases and J by 3 bases, with 8 bases between them. CDR1 and CDR2 (germline): LNHNV, YYDKDF (reference sequence). The CDR3 DNA sequence: TGTGCCACCAGCAGTTACAGGGAAGAGACCCAGTACTTC. This sequence encodes CATSSYREETQYF.